Sequencing of this TCR beta chain was carried out in a study of CXCR3-negative and CXCR3-positive naive CD8 T cells. Study findings and constraints: The naive subsets expressed comparable surface CD5, and the authors inferred TCR strength from TRB CDR3 properties. Naive CXCR3-positive and CXCR3-negative cells shared TRBV-TRBJ usage; memory cells diverged.

Preparation of TRB cDNA libraries relied on 5' RACE carrying UMI labels. After re-calling the 5' RACE reads, TCRdb lists one entry per CDR3 protein, DNA absent. Its table lists approximately 66,000 distinct CDR3 sequences. Investigators sorted each CD8+ T cell subset in triplicate, taking 300,000 or so cells each time. The CDR3 totals 16 residues. Germline lookup yields CDR1 MNHNY and CDR2 SVGAGI (reference sequence). As to this clonotype: Its antigen is not known.

The sequenced material came from naive CXCR3- CD8+ T cells from blood. The subset denotes: CD45RO-CCR7+CD27+CD95- naive CD8+ T cells lacking CXCR3 (TNR3-). The rearrangement uses TRBV6-6 and TRBJ2-3; there is no DNA to check the TCRdb D call of TRBD2. The receptor's source is a human donor in good health. Some clones in this sample may be carry-over from other donors' samples. The CDR3 sequence is CASSGTSGRGVDTQYF.